This T cell receptor beta chain was retrieved from a study of cytotoxic CD8 clonotypes in ibrutinib-treated CLL (dated by TCRdb to the early 2020s). Regarding the study in general: In this cohort, about 15 patients were treatment-naive and some 10 were relapsed/refractory, while roughly 18 had unmutated IGHV. On average, each sample yielded 255,043 productive templates and around 98,000 productive rearrangements. Cryopreserved peripheral blood mononuclear cells were obtained prior to treatment, at the time of response, and at either disease progression or sustained remission. Of the approximately 87 participants in the trial, roughly 26 had longitudinal samples available. Partial responses were observed in 24 patients and complete responses in 2; after a median follow-up of 68 months, remission was maintained in 15 or so patients and progression was observed in approximately twelve. Every remission and progressive disease sample was obtained while ibrutinib was still being received by the patients. Response samples were taken after a median of 12 months on treatment, ranging from about 6 to 40 months. Study-wide findings and limitations: Baseline clonality exceeded that of age-matched healthy donors and correlated strongly with circulating CD8+ T-cell counts. Public clonotypes were found to be uncommon and were observed to contract or remain stable during treatment; the increase in clonality was shown to reflect expansion of private clonotypes at ibrutinib response. At ibrutinib response clonality went up, during sustained remission it held steady, and at progression it dropped back toward baseline. Sampling times were not matched between patients in sustained remission and patients whose disease was progressing, and lymph node repertoires were not examined.

With regard to this clone: Its antigen is still unknown. No base quality information exists; no much larger clone differs at one position.

For this chain, trimming is 3 bases at the V end and 7 bases at the J end, and the number of junction bases without a gene match is 8. Including the terminal cysteine and phenylalanine, the CDR3 comprises 15 residues. The retained sequence is limited to the CDR3, 45 bases, with the frame set at the first base. According to the germline V gene (reference sequence), CDR1 reads LNHNV and CDR2 reads YYDKDF. This specimen's time point label, per the study, means: about 11 months on ibrutinib. For TCR beta library preparation, about 2 micrograms of genomic DNA was extracted from cryopreserved PBMCs. Longitudinal blood samples from CLL patients on ibrutinib monotherapy were analyzed using high-throughput TCR beta sequencing. The patients took part in an open-label, single-center phase 2 trial of ibrutinib monotherapy. A MiSeq instrument was used for deep resolution sequencing, which targeted depths ranging from 1 in 1 million up to 1 in 200,000 T cells, with coverage averaging 10x for each clonotype. The immunoSEQ hsTCRB Kit was used to generate the TCR beta libraries. The original pipeline was this. ImmunoSEQ Data Assistant and ImmunoSEQ Analyzer were used for data analysis, and V, D and J genes were assigned according to IMGT definitions. Clonality, which ranges from 0 to 1, was calculated by subtracting the normalized Shannon entropy of productive rearrangement frequencies from one. Public clonotype analysis was restricted to overrepresented clonotypes comprising at least 0.05% of each patient's repertoire. About a dozen age-matched healthy donor repertoires from immuneACCESS served as clonality controls. In its TCRdb copy, this immuneACCESS table keeps in-frame sequences only and misses some clones. Where compared with another copy, unresolved V genes explain less than half of these, and the others have no known cause. That table supplies the V and J calls and clone size; D and trimming were determined from the DNA. This sample has roughly 16,000 clones in its table, and around two thirds of those were observed once. 20% to 30% of the sample lies in the top ten.

The material sequenced was PBMCs, taken after 12 months of ibrutinib treatment. This receptor was identified in a human donor with chronic lymphocytic leukemia. The rearranged segments are TRBV15 and TRBJ1-5; the junction holds 8 bases that match TRBD1. The sequence in DNA is TGTGCCACCAGCAGGGACAGGGAAAAAGCCCAGCCCCAGCATTTT. Its coded protein is CATSRDREKAQPQHF.